The clone carrying this T cell receptor beta chain was recorded at least ten times. HTBI primers from iRepertoire and Arm-PCR of CDR3 regions yielded the TCR beta libraries. MiXCR, run by TCRdb on the multiplex PCR reads, gives a single entry per CDR3 protein. The table has around 450,000 distinct CDR3 sequences, roughly a fifth seen once. The sample originates from a study of regulatory T cells in long-lasting Graves disease. The time point denotes: persistent/refractory GD, antithyroid drugs over 5 years with positive TRAb. The TCR library was made from RNA extracted from PBMCs. Enrollment of patients was through an endocrinology department in Xi'an, China. The peripheral blood volume drawn was around 10 milliliters, and it was collected into EDTA tubes. The sample consisted of peripheral blood mononuclear cells (PBMCs), taken when the disease was refractory, from a patient treated with antithyroid drugs. The source is a female donor with Graves disease.

The chain's CDR3 is CASSAIGWNTEAFF. The CDR3 DNA reads as TGTGCCAGCAGTGCTATAGGGTGGAACACTGAAGCTTTCTTT. The J gene is TRBJ1-1, the V gene TRBV2, with no clear D. Trimming left V 4 bases short and J 1 base short, with 10 bases between. The germline gives CDR1 SNHLY, CDR2 FYNNEI. This CDR3 has 14 residues.